The 21 T cell receptor beta chains reported below all come from one sample, sequenced in a study of T cells in Graves' hyperthyroidism and ophthalmopathy. The source material, RNA transcripts, was used to amplify TCR beta CDR3 regions. TCR CDR3 underwent first-round RT-PCR with the HTBI primer set. Using its own MiXCR run on the multiplex PCR reads, TCRdb lists one record per CDR3 protein. The profile shows about 640,000 distinct CDR3 sequences, less than 25% of them singletons. Sequencing was done on a sample of blood. These receptor sequences come from a man aged 25 to 40 with Graves' ophthalmopathy.

This clonotype has more than one count but fewer than ten. J is TRBJ2-7 and V is TRBV6-6; unclear D gene. The CDR3 consists of 14 residues. The V and J ends lost 2 bases and 0 bases respectively, with 8 bases between them. The V gene's germline CDR1 is MNHNY and CDR2 SVGAGI (reference sequence). This chain's CDR3 is CASSYGPGSYEQYF. CDR3 nucleotides: TGTGCCAGCAGTTACGGCCCGGGCTCCTACGAGCAGTACTTC.

The rearrangement joins TRBV6-2 or TRBV6-3 to TRBJ2-1, with 8 bases that match TRBD2. This CDR3 comprises 17 residues. V was clipped by 2 bases and J by 5 bases; unmatched bases: 11. The germline V gene has CDR1 MNHEY and CDR2 SVGEGT. CDR3: CASSYPTRGGSHNEQFF. The CDR3, as DNA: TGTGCCAGCAGTTACCCAACACGCGGGGGGTCCCACAATGAGCAGTTCTTC.

This rearrangement joins TRBV7-6 to TRBJ2-1; 11 bases fit TRBD2. The CDR3 has 16 amino acids. J gave up 7 bases and V 6 bases, and 11 bases lay outside the gene matches. Germline lookup yields CDR1 SGHVS and CDR2 FNYEAQ. The CDR3 nucleotides read TGTGCCAGCAGTCAGAGTAGCGGGAGGGGTTCAAATGAGCAGTTCTTC. This gives the protein CASSQSSGRGSNEQFF.

In this sample, this clonotype turned up many times. This chain connects TRBV28 to TRBJ1-5; D gene unclear. V gave up 10 bases and J gave up 5 bases, with 12 bases separating them. The CDR3 contains 12 residues. Germline V gene lookup returns CDR1 MDHEN and CDR2 SYDVKM. The CDR3 sequence: CATTWADQPQHF. CDR3 nucleotide sequence: TGTGCCACCACTTGGGCCGATCAGCCCCAGCATTTT.

This clonotype was found many times. The chain carries TRBV30 and TRBJ2-2, with D unresolved. The germline V gene encodes CDR1 GTSNPN and CDR2 SVGIG (reference sequence). Trimming left V 5 bases short and J 7 bases short, with 17 bases between. The CDR3 extends over 14 amino acids. The CDR3 sequence: CAWGVGPASGELFF. The CDR3 DNA is TGTGCCTGGGGCGTTGGGCCCGCAAGCGGGGAGCTGTTTTTT.

This chain uses TRBV7-9 with TRBJ1-5; D is perhaps TRBD1 (5 bases). The V gene's germline CDR1 is SEHNR and CDR2 FQNEAQ (reference sequence). The CDR3 is 14 amino acids. Trimming took 0 bases from V and 5 from J, leaving 8 bases between them. Here the CDR3 DNA reads TGTGCCAGCAGCTTAGCAGGGGTTGATCAGCCCCAGCATTTT. Encoded protein: CASSLAGVDQPQHF.

The chain has TRBV28 and TRBJ2-3, with 7 bases lining up with TRBD2. This CDR3 is 15 amino acids long. Germline CDR1 MDHEN, CDR2 SYDVKM. Losses at the gene ends were 2 bases for V and 2 bases for J; bases not matched to a gene: 4. CDR3 DNA: TGTGCCAGCAGTTTAGCGGGGACTATCACAGATACGCAGTATTTT. Residues: CASSLAGTITDTQYF.

This clonotype was seen only a few times. The CDR3, as DNA: TGTGCCAGCAGCCCCCTAGCGGGAGGGGGGTCAGATACGCAGTATTTT. Amino acid sequence: CASSPLAGGGSDTQYF. The chain links TRBV7-8 to TRBJ2-3; 12 bases line up with TRBD2. The CDR3 contains 16 residues. The V and J ends lost 5 bases and 4 bases, in that order; junction bases with no gene match: 7. Germline-derived CDR1 and CDR2 are SGHVS and FQNEAQ.

This chain uses TRBV7-2 with TRBJ2-7; TRBD2 aligns across 7 bases. Germline-derived CDR1 and CDR2 are SGHTA and FQGNSA. V dropped 4 bases and J dropped 1; count of bases not matched to a gene: 10. This CDR3 is 16 amino acids long. CDR3 sequence reads: CASSSQWGTTSYEQYF. The CDR3 DNA sequence: TGTGCCAGCAGCTCGCAATGGGGGACTACATCCTACGAGCAGTACTTC.

The chain couples TRBV5-1 to TRBJ2-1; 10 bases align to TRBD2. Trimming took 7 bases from V and 0 from J; bases not matched to a gene: 10. Germline V gene sequence: CDR1 SGHRS, CDR2 YFSETQ. This CDR3 has 17 amino acids. The DNA of the CDR3 is TGCGCCAGCGCGGGACTAGCGACCAAATCCTCCTACAATGAGCAGTTCTTC. Protein sequence: CASAGLATKSSYNEQFF.

V and J are TRBV9 and TRBJ2-5; D unresolved. CDR1 SGDLS and CDR2 YYNGEE come from the germline V gene. This CDR3 has 14 residues. The V and J ends lost 0 bases and 2 bases respectively, with 8 bases between them. Here the CDR3 DNA reads TGTGCCAGCAGCGTAGGGGCTATTCAAGAGACCCAGTACTTC. This codes for CASSVGAIQETQYF.

This clonotype was found once. The V and J genes are TRBV4-1 and TRBJ2-7; 8 positions agree with TRBD1. The CDR3 spans 16 residues. Trimming took 1 base from V and 3 from J; bases not matched to a gene: 8. Germline CDR1 MGHRA, CDR2 YSYEKL. In nucleotides, the CDR3 is TGCGCCAGCAGCCAAGTTTCCGGGACAGGAGACTACGAGCAGTACTTC. Translating it yields CASSQVSGTGDYEQYF.

The chain links TRBV10-1 to TRBJ2-2; unclear D gene. Germline CDR1 and CDR2: WNHNN and SYGVQD (reference sequence). The CDR3 runs 12 residues. The V and J ends lost 7 bases and 4 bases respectively, with 7 bases between them. CDR3 bases: TGCGCCAGCACCTTGACCACCGGGGAGCTGTTTTTT. Protein product: CASTLTTGELFF.

In its sample, this clonotype was seen a few times. The chain links TRBV27 to TRBJ1-3, with 10 nucleotides matching TRBD1. Germline CDR1 is MNHEY and CDR2 is SMNVEV (reference sequence). The CDR3 totals 15 residues. Unmatched junction bases numbered 6, after V lost 7 bases and J lost 3 bases. CDR3 residues: CASKYDRGLGNTIYF. The CDR3 DNA is TGTGCCAGCAAATACGACAGGGGGCTTGGAAACACCATATATTTT.

V is TRBV5-6 and J is TRBJ1-2, with a tentative D call TRBD1 (5 bases). Germline values: CDR1 SGHDT, CDR2 YYEEEE. V gave up 4 bases and J gave up 4 bases, with 14 bases separating them. The CDR3 runs to 14 residues. CDR3 DNA sequence: TGTGCCAGCAGCCAGCAGGGCGCGGGCTATGGCTACACCTTC. Its protein is CASSQQGAGYGYTF.

This clonotype was observed a few times. The chain links TRBV12-3 or TRBV12-4 to TRBJ2-1; the match to TRBD1 covers 10 bases. The CDR3 sequence is 16 residues long. Trimming took 6 bases from V and 4 from J; bases not matched to a gene: 9. The CDR3 spells CASSGGTGVPYNEQFF. The CDR3 DNA is TGTGCCAGCAGCGGTGGGACAGGGGTACCTTACAATGAGCAGTTCTTC.

V is TRBV25-1 and J is TRBJ2-7, with unresolved D. This CDR3 comprises 13 residues. The germline gives CDR1 MGHDK, CDR2 SYGVNS. The V gene lost 2 bases and the J gene lost 4 bases, with 9 bases spanning the gap. CDR3 bases: TGTGCCAGCAGTGAAGCTCTCTCTTACGAGCAGTACTTC. It yields the protein CASSEALSYEQYF.

The rearrangement links TRBV15 to TRBJ1-1; 11 positions agree with TRBD1. Germline CDR1 reads LNHNV; CDR2 reads YYDKDF (reference sequence). V trimming: 2 bases; J trimming: 0 bases; junction bases outside the gene matches: 11. This CDR3 contains 19 residues. The CDR3 region is CATSRPRWDRGYMNTEAFF. For the CDR3, the DNA is TGTGCCACCAGCAGACCCCGTTGGGACAGGGGGTACATGAACACTGAAGCTTTCTTT.

There are many counts of this clonotype. The rearrangement joins TRBV15 to TRBJ2-3, with 7 bases identical to TRBD1. Per the germline V gene, CDR1 is LNHNV and CDR2 is YYDKDF (reference sequence). This CDR3 contains 14 residues. With 6 bases clipped from V and 1 base from J, the junction kept 4 bases outside the gene matches. In nucleotides, the CDR3 is TGTGCCACCAGTACGGGACAGCGCACAGATACGCAGTATTTT. Residues: CATSTGQRTDTQYF.

The rearrangement joins TRBV3-1 to TRBJ1-2; possibly TRBD1 for D (6 bases). The CDR3 runs to 15 residues. Looked up from germline, CDR1 is LGHDT and CDR2 is YNNKEL (reference sequence). V was cut by 2 bases and J by 8 bases, with 18 bases left in between. CDR3 in amino acids: CASSQRDNPLGGYTF. The DNA for the CDR3 is TGTGCCAGCAGCCAACGGGACAATCCCCTTGGCGGCTACACCTTC.

This clonotype came up many times. The CDR3 loop reads CASSQGEAEAFF. In DNA, the CDR3 is TGTGCCAGCTCCCAGGGGGAGGCTGAAGCTTTCTTT. The V gene is TRBV18, the J gene TRBJ1-1, with TRBD1 identical over 7 bases. This CDR3 is 12 amino acids long. The V gene's germline CDR1 is KGHSH and CDR2 LQKENI. J gave up 6 bases and V 6 bases, and 4 bases lay outside the gene matches.